Listed here are 26 T cell receptor beta chains from one sample, sequenced in a study of T-cell reconstitution after alpha-beta-depleted transplantation in children. Molecular barcoding with unique molecular identifiers was used for the TCRbeta library. TCRdb independently ran MiXCR on the PCR reads; one entry per CDR3 protein. This sample carries 200,000 or so distinct CDR3 sequences, 8.4% of them seen once, and the ten largest clones take 35%. Material: PBMCs, mostly from graft donor cells, obtained 360 days after TCRalphabeta/CD19-depleted stem cell transplant. The receptors come from a male patient under 10 years old who had a stem cell transplant for acute myeloid leukemia, so the T cells may come from the graft donor.

In this sample, this clonotype turned up a few times. This chain links TRBV5-1 with TRBJ2-7; D might be TRBD1 or TRBD2, each matching 5 bases. The CDR3 length is 12 residues. Germline CDR1 and CDR2: SGHRS and YFSETQ. The V end was cut by 4 bases, the J end by 2 bases, with 7 bases between. The CDR3 nucleotides are TGCGCCAGCAGCCGGGACGCCTACGAGCAGTACTTC. As protein: CASSRDAYEQYF.

The chain joins TRBV5-1 to TRBJ2-1; 7 bases align to TRBD2. The V gene's germline CDR1 is SGHRS and CDR2 YFSETQ. Trimming took 3 bases from V and 7 from J; bases not matched to a gene: 7. This CDR3 has 14 amino acids. The CDR3 DNA follows: TGCGCCAGCAGCTGGGGAGGGGAAGGTAATGAGCAGTTCTTC. Its translation: CASSWGGEGNEQFF.

The CDR3 here is CASSARQGFNEQFF. As DNA, the CDR3 is TGTGCCAGTAGTGCCAGACAGGGGTTCAATGAGCAGTTCTTC. The chain is built from TRBV19 and TRBJ2-1, with 8 bases fitting TRBD1. In germline, CDR1 is LNHDA, CDR2 SQIVND (reference sequence). CDR3 length equals 14 residues. V lost 5 bases, J lost 6 bases, and 6 bases stayed unmatched.

There are many counts of this clonotype. The chain combines TRBV29-1 with TRBJ2-7; D not certain. CDR1 SQVTM and CDR2 ANQGSEA come from the germline V gene. The CDR3 is 12 residues long. V dropped 1 base and J dropped 2 bases, with 6 bases sitting between them. CDR3 sequence reads: CSVEGQAYEQYF. CDR3 bases: TGCAGCGTTGAAGGGCAGGCCTACGAGCAGTACTTC.

This clonotype was found a few times. CDR3 in DNA: TGTGCCATCAGTGAGTCGGTGGGAGGTGGGTTCTTC. Protein product: CAISESVGGGFF. The rearrangement uses TRBV10-3 and TRBJ2-1; TRBD2 is a possible D gene (6 bases). The CDR3 loop spans 12 amino acids. The V end lost 0 bases, the J end lost 15 bases, and 12 bases lay between the germline ends. Germline V gene sequence: CDR1 ENHRY, CDR2 SYGVKD.

This clonotype showed up many times. The chain employs TRBV6-1 and TRBJ2-3; 8 bases map to TRBD1. Per the germline V gene, CDR1 is MNHNS and CDR2 is SASEGT. This CDR3 contains 15 residues. Trimming removed 5 bases from V and 4 bases from J; junction bases left unmatched: 8. This chain's CDR3 is CASSPRTGYADTQYF. CDR3 nucleotide sequence: TGTGCCAGCAGTCCCCGGACAGGGTATGCAGATACGCAGTATTTT.

This clonotype turned up a few times. The CDR3 sequence is CASSLPWDRIQETQYF. CDR3 bases: TGTGCCAGCAGCTTACCATGGGACAGAATCCAAGAGACCCAGTACTTC. The rearrangement joins TRBV7-2 to TRBJ2-5; TRBD1 agrees at 7 bases. Unmatched junction bases numbered 7, after V lost 2 bases and J lost 1 base. The V gene's germline CDR1 is SGHTA and CDR2 FQGNSA. CDR3 length equals 16 residues.

This clonotype was seen repeatedly, ten times or more. This rearrangement joins TRBV9 to TRBJ2-1; 10 positions match TRBD2. The J segment lost 0 bases and the V segment lost 3 bases, leaving 6 bases of the junction unmatched. This CDR3 has 17 residues. Germline lookup yields CDR1 SGDLS and CDR2 YYNGEE. The chain's CDR3 is CASSGLAGLSSYNEQFF. CDR3 DNA sequence: TGTGCCAGCAGCGGACTAGCGGGTCTCAGCTCCTACAATGAGCAGTTCTTC.

The table lists this clonotype with many counts. This chain uses TRBV20-1 with TRBJ1-5; D might be TRBD1 (5 bases). This CDR3 is built from 14 residues. Trimming took 4 bases from V and 10 from J, leaving 20 bases between them. Germline values: CDR1 DFQATT, CDR2 SNEGSKA (reference sequence). The CDR3 coding sequence is TGCAGTGCTATGGTTAAAGGGGTAATAGGACCCCAGCATTTT. Amino acid sequence: CSAMVKGVIGPQHF.

This clonotype was counted a few times. The chain uses TRBV5-1 and TRBJ2-3; D uncertain. The CDR3 spans 12 residues. Between the trimmed V and J ends, which lost 1 base and 4 bases, there was a span of 4 bases. The germline gives CDR1 SGHRS, CDR2 YFSETQ. In nucleotides, the CDR3 is TGCGCCAGCAGCTTGATGTCAGATACGCAGTATTTT. Its protein is CASSLMSDTQYF.

This clonotype has just a few counts. The chain combines TRBV5-6 with TRBJ2-5; D unclear. CDR1 is SGHDT, CDR2 YYEEEE, per germline. This CDR3 has 14 amino acids. Between the trimmed V and J ends, which lost 0 bases and 5 bases, there was a span of 11 bases. The CDR3 nucleotides are TGTGCCAGCAGCTTGGGATTGAACCGCGAGACCCAGTACTTC. Its protein is CASSLGLNRETQYF.

The gene calls are TRBV19 and TRBJ1-2, with D maybe TRBD1 (5 bases). Germline V gene lookup returns CDR1 LNHDA and CDR2 SQIVND (reference sequence). Trimming removed 5 bases at V and 4 bases at J, with 8 bases between. CDR3 length: 12 amino acids. CDR3 DNA sequence: TGTGCCAGTAGTCGGGGCCGCTATGGCTACACCTTC. The encoded protein is CASSRGRYGYTF.

This clonotype has just a few counts. V is TRBV7-3 and J is TRBJ2-5, with TRBD1 matching over 7 bases. Germline trimming cut 3 bases from V and 2 bases from J; bases unmatched to any gene: 6. Germline V gene sequence: CDR1 SGHTA, CDR2 FQGTGA. The CDR3 contains 15 residues. This chain's CDR3 is CASSLTGTFQETQYF. CDR3 coding DNA: TGTGCCAGCAGCTTGACAGGGACGTTTCAAGAGACCCAGTACTTC.

This clonotype has just a few counts. This chain joins TRBV4-3 and TRBJ2-5; 11 bases are shared with TRBD1. Germline-derived CDR1 and CDR2 are LGHNA and YSLEER. The J segment lost 4 bases and the V segment lost 0 bases, leaving 10 bases of the junction unmatched. CDR3 length: 18 residues. In nucleotides, the CDR3 is TGCGCCAGCAGCCAAGATAGGAAGGGACAGGGGGTGGGAGAGACCCAGTACTTC. Encoded protein: CASSQDRKGQGVGETQYF.

At least ten counts were recorded for this clonotype. The rearrangement joins TRBV11-2 to TRBJ2-6, with 7 bases identical to TRBD1. Germline-derived CDR1 and CDR2 are SGHAT and FQNNGV. The CDR3 loop spans 15 amino acids. J lost 3 bases, V lost 5 bases, and 4 bases had no gene match. The CDR3 sequence: CASSRTGDGANVLTF. For the CDR3, the DNA is TGTGCCAGCAGCAGAACAGGGGATGGGGCCAACGTCCTGACTTTC.

The J gene is TRBJ1-6, the V gene TRBV20-1, with D possibly being TRBD1 (6 bases). Per the germline V gene, CDR1 is DFQATT and CDR2 is SNEGSKA (reference sequence). The CDR3 consists of 12 residues. Trimming pared 8 bases from V and 9 bases from J, leaving 14 bases between. CDR3 nucleotide sequence: TGCAGTTCCGGGACAATGAGTTCACCCCTCCACTTT. The encoded protein is CSSGTMSSPLHF.

This rearrangement joins TRBV7-6 to TRBJ2-3, with D perhaps TRBD2 (6 bases). V lost 2 bases and J lost 3, with 12 bases in between. CDR1 and CDR2 (germline): SGHVS, FNYEAQ. The CDR3 is made up of 15 amino acids. The CDR3, as DNA: TGTGCCAGCAGCTTACGGACTAAGGGTACAGATACGCAGTATTTT. It codes for CASSLRTKGTDTQYF.

The gene calls are TRBV12-3 or TRBV12-4 and TRBJ1-1; 12 nucleotides align to TRBD1. CDR3 size: 16 residues. The ends lost 6 bases at V and 1 base at J; junction bases unmatched: 6. CDR3 DNA: TGTGCCAGCAGCCTGGGACAGGGGGCGGGGAACACTGAAGCTTTCTTT. Translating gives CASSLGQGAGNTEAFF.

This clonotype has a handful of counts. This chain links TRBV28 with TRBJ2-5; 8 nucleotides line up with TRBD2. The CDR3 runs to 16 residues. CDR1 is MDHEN, CDR2 SYDVKM, per germline. J lost 2 bases, V lost 6 bases, and 11 bases had no gene match. CDR3 amino acids: CASRGDSGANQETQYF. The CDR3 coding sequence is TGTGCCAGCAGAGGAGATAGCGGGGCTAATCAAGAGACCCAGTACTTC.

This clonotype was picked up many times. The chain carries TRBV29-1 and TRBJ2-1, with 14 bases lining up with TRBD2. V gave up 7 bases and J gave up 9 bases; unmatched junction bases: 14. The germline gives CDR1 SQVTM, CDR2 ANQGSEA. The CDR3 covers 16 residues. For the CDR3, the DNA is TGCAGCGGGGAAAAACCGAGCGGACTAGCGGGAGGTGAGCAGTTCTTC. Encoded protein: CSGEKPSGLAGGEQFF.

This clonotype was seen ten or more times. The genes are TRBV5-1 and TRBJ2-2, with no clear D. Between the trimmed V and J ends, which lost 0 bases and 0 bases, there was a span of 6 bases. This CDR3 region has 15 residues. Germline V gene data show CDR1 as SGHRS and CDR2 as YFSETQ. CDR3 in DNA: TGCGCCAGCAGCTTGGCCCGGACGAACACCGGGGAGCTGTTTTTT. Amino acid sequence: CASSLARTNTGELFF.

This clonotype occurred many times. This chain links TRBV20-1 with TRBJ1-5; 8 nucleotides match TRBD1. The V gene's germline CDR1 is DFQATT and CDR2 SNEGSKA (reference sequence). The J segment lost 3 bases and the V segment lost 6 bases, leaving 10 bases of the junction unmatched. This CDR3 comprises 15 residues. CDR3 nucleotide sequence: TGCAGTGCGTTGGACAGGGTGAACGCCAATCAGCCCCAGCATTTT. Protein sequence: CSALDRVNANQPQHF.

The V and J genes are TRBV20-1 and TRBJ2-2; TRBD1 aligns across 8 bases. Germline loops: CDR1 DFQATT, CDR2 SNEGSKA (reference sequence). The CDR3 contains 17 residues. The V and J ends lost 0 bases and 1 base, in that order; junction bases with no gene match: 7. The CDR3: CSARDSQGALNTGELFF. The CDR3 coding sequence is TGCAGTGCTAGAGATAGCCAGGGGGCCTTGAACACCGGGGAGCTGTTTTTT.

The J gene is TRBJ2-4, the V gene TRBV7-2; D ambiguous. Trimming took off 1 base at V and 0 bases at J, with 4 bases between the two ends. The length of the CDR3 is 14 residues. The V gene's germline CDR1 is SGHTA and CDR2 FQGNSA. In DNA, the CDR3 is TGTGCCAGCAGCTTAGGGGGAGCCAAAAACATTCAGTACTTC. Translated, it gives CASSLGGAKNIQYF.

This clonotype appeared a few times. The chain has TRBV6-5 and TRBJ2-1; TRBD2 matches 9 bases. Germline V gene lookup returns CDR1 MNHEY and CDR2 SVGAGI. V gave up 0 bases and J gave up 0 bases; unmatched junction bases: 0. The CDR3 has 16 amino acids. The CDR3: CASSYSSGSSYNEQFF. The DNA of the CDR3 is TGTGCCAGCAGTTACTCTAGCGGGAGCTCCTACAATGAGCAGTTCTTC.

The V and J genes are TRBV7-9 and TRBJ2-7, with D perhaps matching TRBD1 or TRBD2 (5 bases each). CDR3 length: 13 amino acids. V was shortened by 5 bases and J by 2 bases, with 10 bases between the two germline ends. From germline, CDR1 is SEHNR and CDR2 FQNEAQ (reference sequence). CDR3 protein: CASSTWGTYEQYF. The CDR3 nucleotides read TGTGCCAGCAGCACGTGGGGGACCTACGAGCAGTACTTC. Full variable domain (rest looked up from reference TRBV7-9 and TRBJ2-7): DTGVSQNPRHKITKRGQNVTFRCDPISEHNRLYWYRQTLGQGPEFLTYFQNEAQLEKSRLLSDRFSAERPKGSFSTLEIQRTEQGDSAMYLCASSTWGTYEQYFGPGTRLTVT.